These 32 T cell receptor beta chains were all obtained from the same sample, sequenced in a study of T cells expressing NK-cell markers (dated by TCRdb to about 2020). The library relied on 5' RACE. These reads were obtained on an Illumina HiSeq 2000. Through TCRdb reprocessing, the reads give one entry per CDR3 protein sequence; DNA is omitted. This sample's listing comprises 130,000 to 150,000 distinct CDR3 sequences. In total, the top ten clones hold 10% to 15% of the sample. Sequences were obtained from blood T cells: a sorted CD56 or NKG2C T cell subset, CD4+ or CD8+ T cells, or bulk PBMC T cells (not recorded which). The receptors derive from a man aged 18 to 30 in good health. Donor details come from another sample of the same person, matched by shared clones.

The J gene is TRBJ1-4, the V gene TRBV6-1; TCRdb outputs TRBD1, but without DNA this stays unchecked. The CDR3 is 15 residues long. The germline V gene encodes CDR1 MNHNS and CDR2 SASEGT. CDR3 sequence: CASTQGGAPNEKLFF.

The gene calls are TRBV29-1 and TRBJ2-7; TCRdb calls TRBD2, which cannot be checked without DNA. CDR1 is SQVTM, CDR2 ANQGSEA, per germline. This CDR3 contains 13 residues. CDR3 in amino acids: CSVAPSTRNEQYF.

The CDR3 here is CASSRLAPPDTQYF. This chain connects TRBV6-2 or TRBV6-3 to TRBJ2-3; TCRdb outputs TRBD2, but without DNA this stays unchecked. CDR1 is MNHEY and CDR2 is SVGEGT in the germline V gene. The CDR3 totals 14 residues.

The chain couples TRBV7-3 to TRBJ2-1; TCRdb outputs TRBD2, but without DNA this stays unchecked. The CDR3 totals 17 residues. CDR1 and CDR2 (germline): SGHTA, FQGTGA. This chain's CDR3 is CASSGGLAGEGLNEQFF.

The gene calls are TRBV27 and TRBJ2-5. The V gene's germline CDR1 is MNHEY and CDR2 SMNVEV (reference sequence). The CDR3 covers 15 residues. The CDR3 region is CASSLSFGGQETQYF.

The chain joins TRBV27 to TRBJ2-5; lacking DNA, the TRBD1 call made by TCRdb goes unchecked. The germline V gene encodes CDR1 MNHEY and CDR2 SMNVEV (reference sequence). This CDR3 region has 14 residues. CDR3 in amino acids: CASPTVPHQETQYF.

V gene TRBV7-9 combines with J gene TRBJ1-1. Per germline, CDR1 SEHNR and CDR2 FQNEAQ (reference sequence). The CDR3 runs 11 residues. CDR3 amino acids: CKGETNTEAFF.

The chain employs TRBV20-1 and TRBJ1-1; TCRdb names TRBD1, which stays unverified in the absence of DNA. The germline V gene has CDR1 DFQATT and CDR2 SNEGSKA (reference sequence). The CDR3 is 12 amino acids. CDR3 region: CSASITGGEAFF.

CDR3 protein: CAVWREGEHEQFF. The chain carries TRBV30 and TRBJ2-1; checking the TCRdb D call of TRBD2 is not possible without DNA. The CDR3 sequence is 13 residues long. Germline V gives CDR1 GTSNPN, CDR2 SVGIG (reference sequence). The full variable domain, its missing parts supplied by reference TRBV30 and TRBJ2-1, is SQTIHQWPATLVQPVGSPLSLECTVEGTSNPNLYWYRQAAGRGLQLLFYSVGIGQISSEVPQNLSASRPQDRQFILSSKKLLLSDSGFYLCAVWREGEHEQFFGPGTRLTVL.

The chain uses TRBV9 and TRBJ2-2. This CDR3 has 12 residues. CDR1 and CDR2 (germline): SGDLS, YYNGEE. The CDR3 sequence: CASSRNTGELFF.

The V and J genes are TRBV20-1 and TRBJ2-7; TCRdb lists TRBD2, though no DNA is available to test this call. CDR1 DFQATT and CDR2 SNEGSKA come from the germline V gene (reference sequence). This CDR3 has 14 amino acids. The CDR3 is CSARKDGPVDEQYF.

The rearrangement uses TRBV7-3 and TRBJ1-1; TCRdb returns TRBD1, unconfirmable since there is no DNA. This CDR3 is built from 14 residues. Germline loops: CDR1 SGHTA, CDR2 FQGTGA. The CDR3 sequence: CASSPDSMNTEAFF.

This chain's CDR3 is CATKPGLAGGNEQFF. The genes are TRBV5-1 and TRBJ2-1; with no DNA, the TCRdb D assignment of TRBD2 cannot be verified. Germline V gives CDR1 SGHRS, CDR2 YFSETQ. This CDR3 spans 15 amino acids.

The chain employs TRBV19 and TRBJ2-3. The CDR3 runs 12 residues. Germline V gene lookup returns CDR1 LNHDA and CDR2 SQIVND (reference sequence). CDR3 amino acids: CASSIGTDTQYF.

The V call is TRBV9, the J call TRBJ2-1; TCRdb's D gene call, TRBD2, goes unchecked for lack of DNA. CDR1 and CDR2 (germline): SGDLS, YYNGEE. The CDR3 has 13 residues. The chain's CDR3 is CASSAPPSNEQFF.

V usage is TRBV7-9 and J usage is TRBJ2-7. The CDR3 is 13 residues long. Germline loops: CDR1 SEHNR, CDR2 FQNEAQ (reference sequence). CDR3 amino acids: CASSVTEIYEQYF.

The chain recombines TRBV11-2 with TRBJ2-5; TCRdb indicates TRBD2, and absent DNA this call remains unverified. The CDR3 length is 17 residues. Germline CDR1 is SGHAT and CDR2 is FQNNGV. CDR3: CASSPEWTSGRVETQYF.

This chain joins TRBV5-1 and TRBJ2-1; as DNA is missing, the TRBD2 call by TCRdb cannot be tested. This CDR3 has 15 amino acids. CDR1 and CDR2 from the germline V gene are SGHRS and YFSETQ. CDR3 in amino acids: CASSFGSGVDNEQFF.

This chain links TRBV12-3 or TRBV12-4 with TRBJ1-2; checking the TCRdb D call of TRBD1 is not possible without DNA. This CDR3 spans 15 amino acids. CDR3 amino acids: CASSLNLGQTYGYTF.

The CDR3 sequence is CASSQDSTTEQFF. J is TRBJ2-1 and V is TRBV3-1. From germline, CDR1 is LGHDT and CDR2 YNNKEL (reference sequence). The length of the CDR3 is 13 residues.

The chain employs TRBV7-9 and TRBJ2-2; TCRdb's D call of TRBD1 is untestable without DNA. In germline, CDR1 is SEHNR, CDR2 FQNEAQ (reference sequence). The CDR3 is 14 amino acids. This CDR3 reads CASSPTGFAGELFF.

The CDR3 reads CASSQDWETQYF. The V gene is TRBV4-3, the J gene TRBJ2-5. The germline V gene has CDR1 LGHNA and CDR2 YSLEER. CDR3 length: 12 residues.

The V call is TRBV29-1, the J call TRBJ1-2. CDR1 and CDR2 (germline): SQVTM, ANQGSEA. The CDR3 contains 12 residues. The CDR3 reads CSVVHSDYGYTF.

The chain links TRBV30 to TRBJ2-1; TCRdb's D call, TRBD2, is unchecked because there is no DNA. Germline V lookup: CDR1 GTSNPN, CDR2 SVGIG (reference sequence). This CDR3 region has 15 residues. CDR3 in amino acids: CACSQGLAGANEQFF.

The chain is built from TRBV7-9 and TRBJ2-1; with no DNA, the TCRdb D assignment of TRBD2 cannot be verified. Germline V lookup: CDR1 SEHNR, CDR2 FQNEAQ (reference sequence). The CDR3 covers 14 residues. This chain's CDR3 is CASSLGLAGNEQFF.

The rearrangement uses TRBV6-5 and TRBJ2-1; TCRdb designates TRBD2, a call that cannot be tested without DNA. The CDR3 runs to 15 residues. Germline V CDR1 and CDR2: MNHEY, SVGAGI. CDR3: CASRPLIGGENEQFF.

This chain joins TRBV27 and TRBJ2-3; TCRdb reports TRBD2, a call that lacks DNA to check it against. In germline, CDR1 is MNHEY, CDR2 SMNVEV (reference sequence). CDR3 length: 15 residues. The CDR3 sequence is CASSLRTSGTDTQYF.

The rearrangement joins TRBV7-9 to TRBJ2-2; the TRBD2 assignment by TCRdb is unverifiable without DNA. The CDR3 is made up of 14 amino acids. The germline V gene encodes CDR1 SEHNR and CDR2 FQNEAQ (reference sequence). CDR3 in amino acids: CASSALTSVGELFF.

J is TRBJ2-2 and V is TRBV19. CDR1 is LNHDA, CDR2 SQIVND, per germline (reference sequence). The CDR3 sequence is 13 residues long. The CDR3 is CASSISITGELFF.

The chain recombines TRBV24-1 with TRBJ2-2; there is no DNA to check the TCRdb D call of TRBD1. CDR3 length equals 16 residues. The germline CDR1 and CDR2 sequences are KGHDR and SFDVKD. CDR3 loop: CATSDLRDSNTGELFF.

The chain recombines TRBV29-1 with TRBJ1-4. The germline V gene has CDR1 SQVTM and CDR2 ANQGSEA. This CDR3 region has 12 residues. CDR3 region: CSVVGSEKKLFF.

The CDR3: CASSMQGSEKLFF. This chain uses TRBV27 with TRBJ1-4; TCRdb returns TRBD1, unconfirmable since there is no DNA. Germline V gene sequence: CDR1 MNHEY, CDR2 SMNVEV (reference sequence). CDR3 length: 13 residues. The full variable domain, completed using reference TRBV27 and TRBJ1-4, is EAQVTQNPRYLITVTGKKLTVTCSQNMNHEYMSWYRQDPGLGLRQIYYSMNVEVTDKGDVPEGYKVSRKEKRNFPLILESPSPNQTSLYFCASSMQGSEKLFFGSGTQLSVL.